This is a list of T cell receptor beta chains from one sample in a study of blood T cell repertoires in COVID-19. TCRdb keeps only in-frame clones here, not all; method: immunoSEQ multiplex PCR. The top ten hold about 3% of the sample, which has about 490,000 clones, approximately 83% seen once. Sequenced: peripheral blood. These TCRs come from a human donor in a cohort sampled during active COVID-19. CDR3s include the opening cysteine and the closing phenylalanine or tryptophan. The D gene is left open where the match is weak. Not every row has a clone size; where given, it reads once, few, many or a size class.

d_call: TRBD1; v_call: TRBV19; j_call: TRBJ2-3; clone_size: .; cdr3_nt: TGTGCCAGTAGTACCGACCGGGACAGAACTGACGGTACGCAGTATTTT; cdr3_aa: CASSTDRDRTDGTQYF
d_call: TRBD2; v_call: TRBV4-1; j_call: TRBJ2-1; clone_size: .; cdr3_nt: TGCGCCAGCAGCCAAGAGGTGGGGACTAGCTCCAATGAGCAGTTCTTC; cdr3_aa: CASSQEVGTSSNEQFF
d_call: .; v_call: TRBV27; j_call: TRBJ1-5; clone_size: .; cdr3_nt: TGTGCCAGCAGTTTAATGGACAGTGACCAGCCCCAGCATTTT; cdr3_aa: CASSLMDSDQPQHF
d_call: .; v_call: TRBV28; j_call: TRBJ2-1; clone_size: .; cdr3_nt: TGTGCCAGCAGTTTATGGGAGAGCTCCTACAATGAGCAGTTCTTC; cdr3_aa: CASSLWESSYNEQFF
d_call: .; v_call: TRBV2; j_call: TRBJ1-1; clone_size: few; cdr3_nt: TGTGCCAGCAGTGATAATGTACGGCAGCGGAACACTGAAGCTTTCTTT; cdr3_aa: CASSDNVRQRNTEAFF
d_call: TRBD1; v_call: TRBV29-1; j_call: TRBJ1-1; clone_size: .; cdr3_nt: TGCAGCGTCATTGACAGGGTTTTCGTGACTGAAGCTTTCTTT; cdr3_aa: CSVIDRVFVTEAFF
d_call: TRBD2; v_call: TRBV11-2; j_call: TRBJ2-7; clone_size: .; cdr3_nt: TGTGCCAGTGGGGGACTAGCGGGAGACGAGCAGTACTTC; cdr3_aa: CASGGLAGDEQYF
d_call: .; v_call: TRBV30; j_call: TRBJ2-3; clone_size: .; cdr3_nt: TGTGCCTGGACCGGACAGATTAGCACAGATACGCAGTATTTT; cdr3_aa: CAWTGQISTDTQYF
d_call: TRBD1; v_call: TRBV15; j_call: TRBJ2-1; clone_size: .; cdr3_nt: TGTGCCACCAGCAGAGGAACAGGGGCTAGTGAGCAGTTCTTC; cdr3_aa: CATSRGTGASEQFF
d_call: TRBD1; v_call: TRBV27; j_call: TRBJ2-7; clone_size: .; cdr3_nt: TGTGCCAGGAACTTGGACAGGGGAGCCTACGAGCAGTACTTC; cdr3_aa: CARNLDRGAYEQYF
d_call: TRBD1; v_call: TRBV30; j_call: TRBJ1-4; clone_size: .; cdr3_nt: TGTGCCTGGAGGGCACAGGGGGCGCTAAATGAAAAACTGTTTTTT; cdr3_aa: CAWRAQGALNEKLFF
d_call: .; v_call: TRBV6-2/TRBV6-3; j_call: TRBJ1-2; clone_size: .; cdr3_nt: TGTGCCAGCAGTGCAGGGGTGAGGTCATCTGGCTACACCTTC; cdr3_aa: CASSAGVRSSGYTF
d_call: TRBD2; v_call: TRBV18; j_call: TRBJ2-1; clone_size: .; cdr3_nt: TGTGCCAGCTCACCGGGACTAGCGGACAATGAGCAGTTCTTC; cdr3_aa: CASSPGLADNEQFF
d_call: .; v_call: TRBV5-1; j_call: TRBJ2-2; clone_size: .; cdr3_nt: TGCGCCAGCAGCCTCCAGGCTGGCCTCACCGGGGAGCTGTTTTTT; cdr3_aa: CASSLQAGLTGELFF
d_call: TRBD1; v_call: TRBV15; j_call: TRBJ2-2; clone_size: .; cdr3_nt: TGTGCCACCAGCCAGAGTGGGACAGCTAACACCGGGGAGCTGTTTTTT; cdr3_aa: CATSQSGTANTGELFF
d_call: .; v_call: TRBV28; j_call: TRBJ2-7; clone_size: few; cdr3_nt: TGTGCCAGCAGTTTAACTACGCGGGAGCAGTACTTC; cdr3_aa: CASSLTTREQYF
d_call: TRBD2; v_call: TRBV11-3; j_call: TRBJ2-5; clone_size: .; cdr3_nt: TGTGCCAGCAGCTTCGGCGGGAGGCCAGAGACCCAGTACTTC; cdr3_aa: CASSFGGRPETQYF
d_call: .; v_call: TRBV28; j_call: TRBJ1-3; clone_size: .; cdr3_nt: TGTGCCAGCCACAAGACAGTCTCTGGAAACACCATATATTTT; cdr3_aa: CASHKTVSGNTIYF